This paragraph covers one T cell receptor (beta chain) sequence. This record belongs to a study of blood T cell repertoires in COVID-19. Study as a whole: The United States, Italy and Spain were the sources of the acute and convalescent COVID-19 samples.

The CDR3 loop spans 16 amino acids. Germline V gives CDR1 MNHEY, CDR2 SMNVEV (reference sequence). Trimming cost V 4 bases and J 1 base; bases outside gene matches: 5. The authors' processing: Counts of nucleated cells, estimated from reference gene primer amplification, were obtained. The repertoire was sequenced with immunoSEQ multiplex PCR; TCRdb's copy has only in-frame clones and lacks some. V and J calls and clone size are copied from that table; D and trimming were computed from the DNA. The table includes 150,000 to 200,000 clones, roughly nine tenths detected once. The chain employs TRBV27 and TRBJ2-1; 9 bases are shared with TRBD2. Sample: peripheral blood. The receptor was derived from a man aged 18 to 30 with acute or convalescent COVID-19. The CDR3: CASSSSGVGSYNEQFF. CDR3 coding DNA: TGTGCCAGCAGTTCTAGCGGGGTGGGGTCCTACAATGAGCAGTTCTTC.